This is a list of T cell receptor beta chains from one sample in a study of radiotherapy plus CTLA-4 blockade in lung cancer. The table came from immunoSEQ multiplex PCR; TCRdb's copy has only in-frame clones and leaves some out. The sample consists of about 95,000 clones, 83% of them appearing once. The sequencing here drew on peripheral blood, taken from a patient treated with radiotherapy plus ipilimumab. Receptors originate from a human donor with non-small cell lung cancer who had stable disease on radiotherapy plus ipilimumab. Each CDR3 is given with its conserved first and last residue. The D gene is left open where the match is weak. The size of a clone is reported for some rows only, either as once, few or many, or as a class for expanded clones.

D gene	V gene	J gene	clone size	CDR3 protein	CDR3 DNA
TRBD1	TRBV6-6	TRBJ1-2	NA	CASSSTDRGDNYGYTF	TGTGCCAGCAGTTCCACTGACAGGGGGGACAACTATGGCTACACCTTC
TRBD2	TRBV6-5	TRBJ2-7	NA	CASSLLAGGSYEQYF	TGTGCCAGCAGCCTCCTAGCGGGAGGATCCTACGAGCAGTACTTC
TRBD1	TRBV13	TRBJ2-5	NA	CASSYSGQGVWETQYF	TGTGCCAGCAGCTATTCGGGACAGGGGGTTTGGGAGACCCAGTACTTC
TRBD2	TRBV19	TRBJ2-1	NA	CASSGGVSSYNEQFF	TGTGCCAGTTCCGGGGGGGTTAGCTCCTACAATGAGCAGTTCTTC
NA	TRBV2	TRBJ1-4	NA	CASRYSWGEKLFF	TGTGCCAGCCGATATTCATGGGGGGAAAAACTGTTTTTT
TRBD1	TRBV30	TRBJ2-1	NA	CASSGTAGYNEQFF	TGTGCCTCCTCGGGGACAGCTGGCTACAATGAGCAGTTCTTC
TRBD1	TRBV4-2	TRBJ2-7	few	CASSQGQGTYEQYF	TGTGCCAGCAGCCAAGGACAGGGAACCTACGAGCAGTACTTC
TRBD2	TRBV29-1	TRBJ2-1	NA	CSVVGREGLNEQFF	TGCAGCGTTGTTGGGCGGGAGGGCCTCAATGAGCAGTTCTTC
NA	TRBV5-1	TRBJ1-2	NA	CASNDAGTAYGYTF	TGCGCCAGCAACGATGCCGGGACCGCCTATGGCTACACCTTC
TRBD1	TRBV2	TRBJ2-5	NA	CASTEDRGLETQYF	TGTGCCAGCACCGAGGACAGGGGACTAGAGACCCAGTACTTC
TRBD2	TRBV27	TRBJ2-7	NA	CASSYNSGGGPYEQYF	TGTGCCAGCAGTTATAATTCCGGCGGGGGACCCTACGAGCAGTACTTC
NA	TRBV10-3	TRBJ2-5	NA	CAISAGLRETQYF	TGTGCCATCAGCGCCGGGCTCCGGGAGACCCAGTACTTC
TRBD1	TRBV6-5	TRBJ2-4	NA	CASSLRGQGAYIQYF	TGTGCCAGCAGTCTTCGGGGGCAGGGGGCATACATTCAGTACTTC
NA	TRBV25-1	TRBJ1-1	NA	CASRGTEAFF	TGTGCCAGCAGGGGCACTGAAGCTTTCTTT
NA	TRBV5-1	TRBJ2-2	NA	CASTSKDTGELFF	TGCGCCAGCACCTCCAAGGACACCGGGGAGCTGTTTTTT
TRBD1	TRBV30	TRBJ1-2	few	CAWMRDRATNYGYTF	TGTGCCTGGATGAGGGACAGGGCCACTAACTATGGCTACACCTTC
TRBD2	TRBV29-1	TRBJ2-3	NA	CSVWRGGRGDTQYF	TGCAGCGTTTGGCGGGGGGGCCGAGGAGATACGCAGTATTTT
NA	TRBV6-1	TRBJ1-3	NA	CASSEAALSGNTIYF	TGTGCCAGCAGTGAAGCGGCCCTCTCTGGAAACACCATATATTTT
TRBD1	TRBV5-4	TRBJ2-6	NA	CASSRPGGAGLSGANVLTF	TGTGCCAGCAGCCGCCCAGGGGGCGCAGGTTTATCTGGGGCCAACGTCCTGACTTTC
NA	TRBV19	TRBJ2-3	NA	CASSIIGRKGDTQYF	TGTGCCAGTAGTATAATCGGGAGAAAAGGAGATACGCAGTATTTT
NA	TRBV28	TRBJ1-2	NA	CASSLSNYGYTF	TGTGCCAGCAGCTTGTCCAACTATGGCTACACCTTC
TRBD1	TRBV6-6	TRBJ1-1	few	CASSYDRGGTEAFF	TGTGCCAGCAGTTATGACAGGGGAGGGACTGAAGCTTTCTTT
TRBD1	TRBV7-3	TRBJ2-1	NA	CATGTGAQNGQFF	TGTGCCACCGGCACAGGGGCTCAAAATGGGCAGTTCTTC
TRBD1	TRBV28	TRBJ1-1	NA	CASNSQGRTEAFF	TGTGCCAGCAACTCACAGGGGAGGACTGAAGCTTTCTTT
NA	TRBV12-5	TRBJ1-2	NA	CASGLEGRGYGYTF	TGTGCTAGTGGTTTAGAGGGCAGGGGCTATGGCTACACCTTC
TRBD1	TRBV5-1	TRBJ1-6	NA	CASSLAGQGFGNSPLHF	TGCGCCAGCAGCTTGGCCGGACAGGGTTTCGGCAATTCACCCCTCCACTTT